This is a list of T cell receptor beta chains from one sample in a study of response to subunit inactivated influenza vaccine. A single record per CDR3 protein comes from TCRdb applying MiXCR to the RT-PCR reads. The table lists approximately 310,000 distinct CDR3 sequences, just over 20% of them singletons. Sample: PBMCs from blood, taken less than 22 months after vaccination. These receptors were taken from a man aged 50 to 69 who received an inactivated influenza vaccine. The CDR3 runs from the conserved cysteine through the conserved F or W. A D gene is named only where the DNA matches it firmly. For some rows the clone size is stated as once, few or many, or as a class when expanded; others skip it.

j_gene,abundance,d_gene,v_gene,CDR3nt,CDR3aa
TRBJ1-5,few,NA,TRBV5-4,TGTGCCAGCAGCTCCGCGGGCAGCAATCAGCCCCAGCATTTT,CASSSAGSNQPQHF
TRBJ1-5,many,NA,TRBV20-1,TGCAGTGTTACCGGGACGTCGAATCAGCCCCAGCATTTT,CSVTGTSNQPQHF
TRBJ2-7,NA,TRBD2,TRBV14,TGTGCCAGCAGCCCACCGGGACTAGCTTACGAGCAGTACTTC,CASSPPGLAYEQYF
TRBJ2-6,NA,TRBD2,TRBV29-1,TGCAGCGTGGGGGGGGGATCTAGCTCTGGGGCCAACGTCCTGACTTTC,CSVGGGSSSGANVLTF
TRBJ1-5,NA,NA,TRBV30,TGTGCCTGGAGTCCGAGGGGCAGGGGAGGGGATCAGCCCCAGCATTTT,CAWSPRGRGGDQPQHF
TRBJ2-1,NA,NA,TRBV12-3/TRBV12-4,TGTGCCAGCAGTTTCCCGGACAAGAATGAGCAGTTCTTC,CASSFPDKNEQFF
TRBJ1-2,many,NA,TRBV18,TGTGCCAGCTCACAGAGGCAGCCCTTTGGCTACACCTTC,CASSQRQPFGYTF
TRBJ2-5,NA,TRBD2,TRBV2,TGTGCCAGCAGTGAAGTGGGACTAGTGAAAGAGACCCAGTACTTC,CASSEVGLVKETQYF
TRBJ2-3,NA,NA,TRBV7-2,TGTGCCAGCAGCCCTATTTTTTCCGGGGTCACAGATACGCAGTATTTT,CASSPIFSGVTDTQYF
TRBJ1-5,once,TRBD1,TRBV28,TGTGCCAGCAGTTTTAGCGACAGGGTAAGCAATCAGCCCCAGCATTTT,CASSFSDRVSNQPQHF
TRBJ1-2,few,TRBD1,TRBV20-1,TGCAGTGCTCCCGGGACAGGGACCTATGGCTACACCTTC,CSAPGTGTYGYTF
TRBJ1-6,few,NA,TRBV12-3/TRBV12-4,TGTGCCAGCAGACCTACCGAGAGGGATTCACCCCTCCACTTT,CASRPTERDSPLHF
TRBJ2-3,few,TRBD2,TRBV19,TGTGCCAGTAGCGGACTAGCGGGGGGCACAGATACGCAGTATTTT,CASSGLAGGTDTQYF
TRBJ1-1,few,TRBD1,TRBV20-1,TGCAGTGCCCGGGGACAGAGGAACACTGAAGCTTTCTTT,CSARGQRNTEAFF
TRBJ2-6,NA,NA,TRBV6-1,TGTGCCAGCAGTAGGGACGATACTGGGGCCAACGTCCTGACTTTC,CASSRDDTGANVLTF
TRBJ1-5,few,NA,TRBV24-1,TGTGCCACCAGTGACCCCTATAGCAATCAGCCCCAGCATTTT,CATSDPYSNQPQHF
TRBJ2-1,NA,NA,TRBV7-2,TGTGCCAGCAGCATCACTGACAGGATTGAGCAGTTCTTC,CASSITDRIEQFF
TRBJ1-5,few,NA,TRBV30,TGTGCCTGGAGTGGACATAACAATCAGCCCCAGCATTTT,CAWSGHNNQPQHF
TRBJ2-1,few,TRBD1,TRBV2,TGTGCCAGCAGGAAGGGACAGGGGTCCTTCAATGAGCAGTTCTTC,CASRKGQGSFNEQFF
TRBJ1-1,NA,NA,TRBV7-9,TGTGCCAGCAGCTTATATCCAGGAGCCATGAACACTGAAGCTTTCTTT,CASSLYPGAMNTEAFF
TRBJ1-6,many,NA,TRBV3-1,TGTGCCAGCAGCCAAGCTACAGGGAGGGCGCAAAGCCCCCTCCACTTT,CASSQATGRAQSPLHF
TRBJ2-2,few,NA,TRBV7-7,TGTGCCAGCAGCTTGGCAGGGCCCAGCACCGGGGAGCTGTTTTTT,CASSLAGPSTGELFF
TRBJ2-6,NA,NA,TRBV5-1,TGCGCCAGCAGCACGGACAGCCATGGGGCCAACGTCCTGACTTTC,CASSTDSHGANVLTF
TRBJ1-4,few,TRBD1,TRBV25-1,TGTGCCAGCAGTGCCGGCAGGGGGCTTGAAAAACTGTTTTTT,CASSAGRGLEKLFF
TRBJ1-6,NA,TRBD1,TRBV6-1,TGTGCCAGCCAAAGGGACAGGGGAAGATCACCCCTCCACTTT,CASQRDRGRSPLHF
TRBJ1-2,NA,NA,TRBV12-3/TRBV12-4,TGTGCCAGCGTTGGAGACTTGGGGTATGGCTACACCTTC,CASVGDLGYGYTF